This T cell receptor beta chain was documented in a study of immune evolution from preneoplasia to lung adenocarcinoma. General study points: Later-stage lesions seemingly showed higher T cell density and diversity than normal lung. Normal lung had the highest top T cell clone frequencies. Compared with EGFR-mutant or double wild-type lesions, KRAS-mutant nodules were more clonal.

This clone occurred a few times. The antigen is not known. V shed 2 bases and J 7 bases; nucleotides not matched to a gene: 3. The V gene's germline CDR1 is SGHTA and CDR2 FQGNSA. The CDR3 is 14 amino acids. TCRdb's table, derived via immunoSEQ multiplex PCR, lists solely in-frame clones and lacks some. The sample consists of approximately 7,500 clones, approximately 81% of them appearing once. Each case's diagnosis was confirmed by two pathologists on H&E. The rearrangement uses TRBV7-2 and TRBJ1-5; 9 nucleotides agree with TRBD1. Material for sequencing was FFPE invasive lung adenocarcinoma tissue. The TCR was taken from a person aged 35 to 50 with lung adenocarcinoma. CDR3 amino acids: CASSLSGQGQPQHF. For the CDR3, the DNA is TGTGCCAGCAGCTTATCGGGACAGGGACAGCCCCAGCATTTT.